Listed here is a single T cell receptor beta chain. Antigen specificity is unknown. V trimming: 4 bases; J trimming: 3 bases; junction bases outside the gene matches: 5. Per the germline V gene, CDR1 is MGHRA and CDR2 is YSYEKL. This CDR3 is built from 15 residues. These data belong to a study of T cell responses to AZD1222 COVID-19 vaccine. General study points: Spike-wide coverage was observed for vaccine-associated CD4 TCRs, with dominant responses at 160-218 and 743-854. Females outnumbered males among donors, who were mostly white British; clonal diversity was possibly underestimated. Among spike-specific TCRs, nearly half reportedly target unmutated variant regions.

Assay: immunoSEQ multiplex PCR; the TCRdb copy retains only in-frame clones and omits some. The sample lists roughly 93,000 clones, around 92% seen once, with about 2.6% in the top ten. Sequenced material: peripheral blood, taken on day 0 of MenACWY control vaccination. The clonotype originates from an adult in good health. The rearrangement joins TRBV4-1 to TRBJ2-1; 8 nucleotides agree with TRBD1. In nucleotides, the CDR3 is TGCGCCAGCAGCCTCCACAGGGGGGACTACAATGAGCAGTTCTTC. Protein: CASSLHRGDYNEQFF.